The rows below give T cell receptor beta chains drawn from one sample of a study of T cell responses to AZD1222 COVID-19 vaccine. The protocol was immunoSEQ multiplex PCR, while the TCRdb copy is restricted to in-frame clones and leaves out a portion. The data contain 150,000 or so clones, 70% to 90% of them singletons. The specimen was peripheral blood, collected on day 0 of MenACWY control vaccination. These receptors were obtained from an adult in good health. CDR3s include the opening cysteine and the closing phenylalanine or tryptophan. Fields, in order: J gene, V gene, D gene, clone size, CDR3 DNA, CDR3 protein. A D gene is named only where the DNA matches it firmly. Some rows have no size entry. The others give once, few or many, or a class for an expanded clone.

J: TRBJ1-4
V: TRBV7-8
D: .
size: .
DNA: TGTGCCAGCAGCTTTGATCCAGGGTATGAAAAACTGTTTTTT
CDR3: CASSFDPGYEKLFF

J: TRBJ1-2
V: TRBV4-1
D: TRBD1
size: .
DNA: TGCGCCAGCAGCCAAGACACCCCTCCTCGACAGGGAGGAGGCTACACCTTC
CDR3: CASSQDTPPRQGGGYTF

J: TRBJ1-1
V: TRBV28
D: .
size: .
DNA: TGTGCCAGCAGTCCTCCCGGGACCTCGCCTGAAGCTTTCTTT
CDR3: CASSPPGTSPEAFF

J: TRBJ2-1
V: TRBV5-5
D: TRBD2
size: .
DNA: TGTGCCAGCAGCACCTCCGGACTAGCGGGAGACCTGTTCTTC
CDR3: CASSTSGLAGDLFF

J: TRBJ2-5
V: TRBV20-1
D: TRBD1
size: .
DNA: TGCAGTGCCGACAGGGAGGAGACCCAGTACTTC
CDR3: CSADREETQYF

J: TRBJ1-5
V: TRBV2
D: .
size: .
DNA: TGTGCCAGCAGTGAAAGGATGGTAGGGCAGCCCCAGCATTTT
CDR3: CASSERMVGQPQHF

J: TRBJ1-2
V: TRBV19
D: .
size: .
DNA: TGTGCCAGTACGCCCACCTGGGGTGGCTACACCTTC
CDR3: CASTPTWGGYTF

J: TRBJ2-3
V: TRBV10-3
D: TRBD2
size: .
DNA: TGTGCCATCAGTGGGACTAGCGGGATCGCAGATACGCAGTATTTT
CDR3: CAISGTSGIADTQYF

J: TRBJ2-7
V: TRBV6-5
D: TRBD1
size: .
DNA: TGTGCCAGCAGTCCAGAGGGGGCGTCAAGCGAGCAGTACTTC
CDR3: CASSPEGASSEQYF

J: TRBJ2-2
V: TRBV2
D: .
size: few
DNA: TGTGCCAGCAGTGAACACCAGACCGGGGAGCTGTTTTTT
CDR3: CASSEHQTGELFF

J: TRBJ1-5
V: TRBV7-2
D: .
size: .
DNA: TGTGCCAGCAGCTTAGACAACAATCAGCCCCAGCATTTT
CDR3: CASSLDNNQPQHF

J: TRBJ1-2
V: TRBV20-1
D: .
size: .
DNA: TGCAGTGCTAGTCCCCCAGTGAAGGGCTACACCTTC
CDR3: CSASPPVKGYTF

J: TRBJ1-1
V: TRBV14
D: .
size: few
DNA: TGTGCCAGCAGCCGAGTAATGAACACTGAAGCTTTCTTT
CDR3: CASSRVMNTEAFF

J: TRBJ1-2
V: TRBV28
D: .
size: few
DNA: TGTGCCAGCAGTTTGGCGGGAGATCACACCTTC
CDR3: CASSLAGDHTF

J: TRBJ2-2
V: TRBV11-2
D: TRBD1
size: .
DNA: TGTGCCACCGCGACAGGGGTTGGTTCGGGCACCGGGGAGCTGTTTTTT
CDR3: CATATGVGSGTGELFF

J: TRBJ1-2
V: TRBV14
D: .
size: .
DNA: TGTGCCAGCAGCCTCCAGGGGCTACTGAGTTCTGGCTACACCTTC
CDR3: CASSLQGLLSSGYTF

J: TRBJ1-1
V: TRBV7-9
D: TRBD1
size: .
DNA: TGTGCCAGCAGCTTAACAGGGGGCATAACTGAAGCTTTCTTT
CDR3: CASSLTGGITEAFF

J: TRBJ1-2
V: TRBV7-2
D: .
size: few
DNA: TGTGCCAGCATCCCTCAAGTGGGGACAGGCTACACCTTC
CDR3: CASIPQVGTGYTF

J: TRBJ1-1
V: TRBV19
D: .
size: .
DNA: TGTGCCAGTAGTATTAGCTTGGGGGATAGTACGGGCACTGAAGCTTTCTTT
CDR3: CASSISLGDSTGTEAFF

J: TRBJ1-4
V: TRBV5-1
D: TRBD1
size: once
DNA: TGCGCCAGCAGCTTAAAGCCCGGGACAGATGAAAAACTGTTTTTT
CDR3: CASSLKPGTDEKLFF

J: TRBJ2-7
V: TRBV19
D: .
size: .
DNA: TGTGCCAGTAGTATAGGTTCGGGACACCAGTACGAGCAGTACTTC
CDR3: CASSIGSGHQYEQYF

J: TRBJ1-2
V: TRBV5-4
D: .
size: .
DNA: TGTGCCAGCAGCTTGGCTGGGAATGGCTACACCTTC
CDR3: CASSLAGNGYTF

J: TRBJ2-5
V: TRBV2
D: TRBD1
size: .
DNA: TGTGCCAGCAGTCCGTCTGGACAGGGAGGGACCCAGTACTTC
CDR3: CASSPSGQGGTQYF

J: TRBJ1-4
V: TRBV4-3
D: .
size: .
DNA: TGCGCCAGCAGCCAAGGATCCAACTCTGCAACTAATGAAAAACTGTTTTTT
CDR3: CASSQGSNSATNEKLFF

J: TRBJ1-5
V: TRBV9
D: .
size: .
DNA: TGTGCCAGCAGCGTAGAGACAGATAATCAGCCCCAGCATTTT
CDR3: CASSVETDNQPQHF

J: TRBJ1-1
V: TRBV19
D: .
size: .
DNA: TGTGCCAGTAGGACTGGGAACACTGAAGCTTTCTTT
CDR3: CASRTGNTEAFF

J: TRBJ2-7
V: TRBV25-1
D: .
size: once
DNA: TGTGCCAGCAGTGAATCCGTGTACTACGAGCAGTACTTC
CDR3: CASSESVYYEQYF

J: TRBJ2-1
V: TRBV18
D: .
size: .
DNA: TGTGCCAGCTCACCTTCGGACAATGAGCAGTTCTTC
CDR3: CASSPSDNEQFF

J: TRBJ1-2
V: TRBV7-8
D: TRBD1
size: .
DNA: TGTGCCAGCAGCTCTAGGACAGGGACCTATGGCTACACCTTC
CDR3: CASSSRTGTYGYTF

J: TRBJ2-1
V: TRBV16
D: TRBD2
size: .
DNA: TGTGCCAGCAGCCTAGGAGCGGGAGTGGGCTACAATGAGCAGTTCTTC
CDR3: CASSLGAGVGYNEQFF

J: TRBJ1-1
V: TRBV29-1
D: .
size: .
DNA: TGCAGCGCCGGAGGGGGGACTGAAGCTTTCTTT
CDR3: CSAGGGTEAFF

J: TRBJ1-3
V: TRBV7-9
D: .
size: .
DNA: TGTGCCAGCAGCTCAGGGGTGTCTGGAAACACCATATATTTT
CDR3: CASSSGVSGNTIYF

J: TRBJ2-1
V: TRBV5-8
D: TRBD2
size: .
DNA: TGTGCCAGCAGCTTGGGAACAGGGACGGGACTAGCGGCCCTCGAGCAGTTCTTC
CDR3: CASSLGTGTGLAALEQFF

J: TRBJ2-2
V: TRBV4-2
D: .
size: few
DNA: TGTGCCAGCAGCCAAGCGACGACCGGGGAGCTGTTTTTT
CDR3: CASSQATTGELFF

J: TRBJ2-1
V: TRBV9
D: TRBD2
size: .
DNA: TGTGCCAGCAGCCAGGGGGCTAGCGGGGGTTCCTACAATGAGCAGTTCTTC
CDR3: CASSQGASGGSYNEQFF

J: TRBJ2-5
V: TRBV30
D: TRBD2
size: .
DNA: TGTGCCTGGAGGCCAGCGGGACCGTACCAAGAGACCCAGTACTTC
CDR3: CAWRPAGPYQETQYF

J: TRBJ1-1
V: TRBV5-4
D: .
size: medium-sized
DNA: TGTGCCAGCAGCTTGGGGGGCGAAGAGCTAAACACTGAAGCTTTCTTT
CDR3: CASSLGGEELNTEAFF

J: TRBJ1-6
V: TRBV11-1
D: .
size: .
DNA: TGTGCCAGCGGTCCGGGACAAGCCTTTTCACCCCTCCACTTT
CDR3: CASGPGQAFSPLHF

J: TRBJ1-4
V: TRBV7-9
D: .
size: .
DNA: TGTGCCAGCAGCTTAGTCCGGCCAGGACCTTTTAATGAAAAACTGTTTTTT
CDR3: CASSLVRPGPFNEKLFF

J: TRBJ2-5
V: TRBV5-5
D: .
size: .
DNA: TGTGCCAGCAGCTTGGGGCGGGGACTTAAAGAGACCCAGTACTTC
CDR3: CASSLGRGLKETQYF

J: TRBJ2-3
V: TRBV27
D: .
size: .
DNA: TGTGCCAGCAGTTTCGGGGCAGGGGCGGCAGATACGCAGTATTTT
CDR3: CASSFGAGAADTQYF

J: TRBJ1-4
V: TRBV7-9
D: TRBD1
size: .
DNA: TGTGCCAGCAGCTTACAGGGGGCTTCTGAAAAACTGTTTTTT
CDR3: CASSLQGASEKLFF

J: TRBJ2-1
V: TRBV6-4
D: TRBD2
size: .
DNA: TGTGCCAGCAGGCAGACTAGCGGGGCCCCGCTGGGGAATGAGCAGTTCTTC
CDR3: CASRQTSGAPLGNEQFF

J: TRBJ2-1
V: TRBV3-1/TRBV3-2
D: .
size: .
DNA: TGTGCCAGCAGCCTTAACAGGGCTCGGGGTGAGCAGTTCTTC
CDR3: CASSLNRARGEQFF

J: TRBJ1-5
V: TRBV6-5
D: .
size: .
DNA: TGTGCCAGCAGCAGCACAGGGCCCGATCAGCCCCAGCATTTT
CDR3: CASSSTGPDQPQHF

J: TRBJ1-4
V: TRBV4-2
D: .
size: .
DNA: TGTGCCAGCAGCCAAGATCGTATGGGAGAAAAACTGTTTTTT
CDR3: CASSQDRMGEKLFF

J: TRBJ1-2
V: TRBV5-1
D: TRBD1
size: .
DNA: TGCGCCAGCAGCTGGGACAGGCGGGGCTATGGCTACACCTTC
CDR3: CASSWDRRGYGYTF